This T cell receptor beta chain was obtained from a study of regulatory T cells in long-lasting Graves disease. Study results and limitations: Persistent patients shared more public clonotypes (2,741) than newly diagnosed patients (about 1,000).

Indicated time point: newly diagnosed GD, antithyroid drugs for less than 3 months. RNA extracted from PBMCs served as the sequencing template. This clonotype was observed at least ten times. Its antigen is not known. Construction of TCR beta libraries relied on iRepertoire HTBI primers and on Arm-PCR targeting CDR3 regions. TCRdb re-analysed the multiplex PCR reads in MiXCR, keeping a single row per CDR3 protein. The sample lists fewer than 650,000 distinct CDR3 sequences; under 20% were seen once. The sample was also linked to a second study, of T cells in Graves' hyperthyroidism and ophthalmopathy. That source adds: Stable hyperthyroidism: no ophthalmopathy progression over 18 months of follow-up.

The source material was peripheral blood mononuclear cells (PBMCs), sampled at new diagnosis, from a patient treated with antithyroid drugs. The source is a woman aged 30 to 39 with Graves disease.

For the CDR3, the DNA is TGCAGCGCCTATCCGGGGACAGGGGTTTACGAGCAGTACTTC. It codes for CSAYPGTGVYEQYF. This chain joins TRBV29-1 and TRBJ2-7; TRBD1 matches 10 bases. V was clipped by 7 bases and J by 4 bases; unmatched bases: 10. The V gene's germline CDR1 is SQVTM and CDR2 ANQGSEA. The CDR3 has 14 amino acids.